This T cell receptor (beta chain) was sequenced for a study of technical replicates of blood from a few donors. Trimming cost V 6 bases and J 4 bases; bases outside gene matches: 4. The CDR3 is 13 amino acids. Germline-derived CDR1 and CDR2 are MDHEN and SYDVKM. Some clones are missing from TCRdb's copy, which holds only in-frame ones; the method was immunoSEQ multiplex PCR. The repertoire has tens of thousands of clones, about 97% of them found once; the top ten carry around 0.31%. The chain joins TRBV28 to TRBJ1-1; 8 bases map to TRBD1. This TCR was recovered from a human donor in good health. The material sequenced was T cells isolated from PBMCs. The CDR3 is CASRDRGGTEAFF. CDR3 nucleotide sequence: TGTGCCAGCAGAGACAGGGGAGGCACTGAAGCTTTCTTT.